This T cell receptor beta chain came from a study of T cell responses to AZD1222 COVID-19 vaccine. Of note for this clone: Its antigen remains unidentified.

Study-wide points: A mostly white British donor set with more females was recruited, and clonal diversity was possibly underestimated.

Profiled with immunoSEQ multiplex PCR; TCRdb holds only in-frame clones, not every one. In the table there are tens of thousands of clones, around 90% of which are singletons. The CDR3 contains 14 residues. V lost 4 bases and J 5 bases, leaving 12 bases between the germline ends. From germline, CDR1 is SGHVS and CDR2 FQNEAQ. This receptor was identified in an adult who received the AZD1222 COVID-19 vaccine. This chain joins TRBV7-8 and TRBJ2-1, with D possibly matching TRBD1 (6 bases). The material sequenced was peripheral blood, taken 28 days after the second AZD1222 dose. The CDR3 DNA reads TGTGCCAGCAGCTCCGGGACACGAGACAATGAGCAGTTCTTC. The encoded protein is CASSSGTRDNEQFF.